The present T cell receptor (beta chain) was sequenced within a study of Graves' ophthalmopathy and Graves' hyperthyroidism. Transcripts of RNA were the source for amplifying TCR beta CDR3 regions. Second-round multiplex PCR followed a first-round RT-PCR using HTBI primers. TCRdb processed the multiplex PCR reads anew with MiXCR; each CDR3 protein has one entry. The repertoire consists of a few hundred thousand distinct CDR3 sequences, with approximately 17% occurring once and the leading ten covering around 2.4%. This clonotype has at least ten counts. No ophthalmopathy within 18 months of follow-up signified stable hyperthyroidism. CDR1 and CDR2 (germline): SGHTA, FQGTGA. V was trimmed by 4 bases and J by 1 base, leaving 10 bases between them. The CDR3 spans 15 residues.

J is TRBJ2-2 and V is TRBV7-3; D gene unclear. The sequence was collected from an adult woman with stable Graves' hyperthyroidism. Sequencing was carried out using peripheral blood. CDR3 loop: CASSSWTQNTGELFF. Here the CDR3 DNA reads TGTGCCAGCAGCTCCTGGACGCAGAACACCGGGGAGCTGTTTTTT.